The sequence of this TCR beta chain was determined in a study of blood T cells in healthy people across ages. Alongside a J-beta primer mix, a sample-barcoded 5' primer served in a second PCR lasting about 7 to 12 cycles. All cDNA molecules were each tagged by a template-switch adaptor with 12 random nucleotides. MiXCR, applied by TCRdb to the 5' RACE reads, yields one record per CDR3 protein. The repertoire holds about 590,000 distinct CDR3 sequences, with 25% to 35% as singletons. This clonotype was seen only a few times. Per the germline V gene, CDR1 is LNHDA and CDR2 is SQIVND (reference sequence). The CDR3 runs 16 residues. The J segment lost 3 bases and the V segment lost 4 bases, leaving 7 bases of the junction unmatched.

The sample taken for sequencing was blood. This sequence originates from an elderly woman in good health. V and J are TRBV19 and TRBJ2-1, with 9 bases identical to TRBD2. DNA of the CDR3: TGTGCCAGTAGTACCCCGGGCGGGGGGGACTACAATGAGCAGTTCTTC. As protein: CASSTPGGGDYNEQFF.